What follows is one T cell receptor beta chain and its context. Its antigen is unidentified. These data originate in a study of shared clonotypes between healthy human individuals. Overall study findings and caveats: Memory subsets generally showed smaller estimated richness than naive subsets did.

Evenly divided among several immunoSEQ plates was the genomic DNA of each subset. Repertoires were generated with immunoSEQ multiplex PCR, while TCRdb's copy carries only in-frame clones and drops some. The sample holds about 650,000 clones, around 95% seen once. CD45RO-negative cells were positively selected for CCR7, leaving out terminally differentiated effector memory CD45RA+ cells. The donors, healthy adults who were HIV-negative, had experienced no recent acute infections or vaccinations. V lost 3 bases to trimming and J lost 0 bases, with 18 bases between them. The CDR3 is 19 residues long. Germline CDR1 LNHDA, CDR2 SQIVND (reference sequence).

Input material: naive CD8+ T cells sorted from blood. This sequence originates from a woman aged 25 to 39 in good health. The V and J genes are TRBV19 and TRBJ2-6; D is unresolved. CDR3 bases: TGTGCCAGTAGTATTGGTAGTAGATATCACATCTCTGGGGCCAACGTCCTGACTTTC. Protein product: CASSIGSRYHISGANVLTF. Full variable domain (remainder filled in from reference TRBV19 and TRBJ2-6): DGGITQSPKYLFRKEGQNVTLSCEQNLNHDAMYWYRQDPGQGLRLIYYSQIVNDFQKGDIAEGYSVSREKKESFPLTVTSAQKNPTAFYLCASSIGSRYHISGANVLTFGAGSRLTVL.